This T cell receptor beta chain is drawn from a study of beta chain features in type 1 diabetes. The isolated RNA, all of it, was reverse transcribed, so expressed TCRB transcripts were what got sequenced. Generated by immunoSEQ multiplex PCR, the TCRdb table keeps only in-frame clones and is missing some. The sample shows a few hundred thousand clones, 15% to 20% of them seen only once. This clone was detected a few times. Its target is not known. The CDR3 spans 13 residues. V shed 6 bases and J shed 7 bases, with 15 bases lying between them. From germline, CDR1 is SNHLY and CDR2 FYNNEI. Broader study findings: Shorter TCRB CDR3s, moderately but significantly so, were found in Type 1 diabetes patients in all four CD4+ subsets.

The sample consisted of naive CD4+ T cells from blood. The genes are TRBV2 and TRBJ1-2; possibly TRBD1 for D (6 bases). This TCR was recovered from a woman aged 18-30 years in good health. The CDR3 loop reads CASRPQGGGGYTF. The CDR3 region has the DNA TGTGCCAGCAGACCTCAGGGAGGGGGTGGCTACACCTTC. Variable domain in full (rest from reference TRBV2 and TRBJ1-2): EPEVTQTPSHQVTQMGQEVILRCVPISNHLYFYWYRQILGQKVEFLVSFYNNEISEKSEIFDDQFSVERPDGSNFTLKIRSTKLEDSAMYFCASRPQGGGGYTFGSGTRLTVV.